One T cell receptor beta chain is described in this entry. The data derive from a study of blood T cell repertoires in COVID-19. The V gene's germline CDR1 is SGHRS and CDR2 YFSETQ. CDR3 length equals 13 residues. V dropped 0 bases and J dropped 9 bases, with 10 bases sitting between them. TCRdb's copy holds only in-frame clones and misses some; the assay was immunoSEQ multiplex PCR. The sample consists of 250,000 to 300,000 clones, about 93% of them appearing once. Material: PBMCs or T cells enriched from blood (not recorded which). This TCR was sampled from a woman aged 25 to 39 who had recovered from COVID-19. The chain links TRBV5-1 to TRBJ2-1; tentative D call: TRBD2 (5 bases). DNA of the CDR3: TGCGCCAGCAGCTTGGGAGGGTTCACTGAGCAGTTCTTC. This encodes CASSLGGFTEQFF.